These 8 T cell receptor beta chains were sequenced from one sample in a study of T cell responses to AZD1222 COVID-19 vaccine. Some clones are missing from TCRdb's copy, which holds only in-frame ones; the method was immunoSEQ multiplex PCR. Among approximately 140,000 clones listed, 93% were seen once. Source: peripheral blood, taken on day 0 of AZD1222 vaccination. All receptors come from an adult in good health.

CDR3: CASSYAPTGNNQPQHF. CDR3 in DNA: TGTGCCAGCAGTTACGCCCCGACAGGGAACAATCAGCCCCAGCATTTT. The chain couples TRBV6-2 or TRBV6-3 to TRBJ1-5; 7 nucleotides agree with TRBD1. V trimming: 2 bases; J trimming: 3 bases; junction bases outside the gene matches: 7. Germline V gene data show CDR1 as MNHEY and CDR2 as SVGEGT. CDR3 length equals 16 residues.

The chain joins TRBV9 to TRBJ1-6; no clear D gene. This CDR3 region has 16 residues. Germline CDR1 and CDR2: SGDLS and YYNGEE. Trimming removed 0 bases from V and 8 bases from J, with 15 bases in between. The CDR3 loop reads CASSVDLGVRDSPLHF. The CDR3 DNA sequence: TGTGCCAGCAGCGTAGATCTTGGGGTCCGGGATTCACCCCTCCACTTT. Full variable domain (outside the CDR3, taken from reference TRBV9 and TRBJ1-6): DSGVTQTPKHLITATGQRVTLRCSPRSGDLSVYWYQQSLDQGLQFLIQYYNGEERAKGNILERFSAQQFPDLHSELNLSSLELGDSALYFCASSVDLGVRDSPLHFGNGTRLTVT.

V and J are TRBV28 and TRBJ1-5, with D possibly matching TRBD1 (5 bases). The CDR3 is 13 amino acids. Germline values: CDR1 MDHEN, CDR2 SYDVKM. Trimming stripped 6 bases from V and 2 bases from J, with 8 bases between. CDR3 nucleotides: TGTGCCAGCAGCATACAGGGCAATCAGCCCCAGCATTTT. It encodes CASSIQGNQPQHF.

The chain combines TRBV29-1 with TRBJ1-2; maybe TRBD1 (5 bases). Trimming cost V 4 bases and J 3 bases, with 15 bases left between them. The CDR3 has 14 residues. CDR1 and CDR2 from the germline V gene are SQVTM and ANQGSEA. The CDR3 DNA is TGCAGCGTTGTTAGGGTCGGGACCGACTATGGCTACACCTTC. Amino acid sequence: CSVVRVGTDYGYTF.

The chain joins TRBV13 to TRBJ2-1, with D uncertain. V lost 8 bases to trimming and J lost 8 bases, with 16 bases between them. CDR1 is PRHDT and CDR2 is FYEKMQ in the germline V gene (reference sequence). The CDR3 contains 13 residues. CDR3 sequence (DNA): TGTGCCAGCGGTGTGGACCTTTTGGATGAGCAGTTCTTC. Translating it yields CASGVDLLDEQFF.

The chain combines TRBV7-3 with TRBJ2-7; 11 bases agree with TRBD2. The junction had 4 bases not matched to a gene; V was cut back by 5 bases and J by 7 bases. Germline V lookup: CDR1 SGHTA, CDR2 FQGTGA. This CDR3 has 13 amino acids. CDR3 region: CASSLSGRGEQYF. The CDR3 nucleotides are TGTGCCAGCAGCCTTAGCGGGAGGGGTGAGCAGTACTTC. The whole variable domain, remainder taken from reference TRBV7-3 and TRBJ2-7, is GAGVSQTPSNKVTEKGKYVELRCDPISGHTALYWYRQSLGQGPEFLIYFQGTGAADDSGLPNDRFFAVRPEGSVSTLKIQRTERGDSAVYLCASSLSGRGEQYFGPGTRLTVT.

The chain carries TRBV18 and TRBJ2-7; tentatively, D is TRBD1 (6 bases). CDR1 is KGHSH, CDR2 LQKENI, per germline. The V end was cut by 5 bases, the J end by 0 bases, with 11 bases between. This CDR3 is 14 amino acids long. Here the CDR3 reads CASSIRDNSYEQYF. Here the CDR3 DNA reads TGTGCCAGCTCAATCCGGGACAACTCCTACGAGCAGTACTTC.

This chain joins TRBV3-1 (or the pseudogene TRBV3-2) and TRBJ1-1, with 8 bases identical to TRBD1. Losses at the gene ends were 4 bases for V and 6 bases for J; bases not matched to a gene: 10. CDR1 and CDR2 (germline): LGHDT, YNNKEL (reference sequence). The CDR3 spans 15 residues. The CDR3 reads CASSPLGQGAAEAFF. The CDR3 DNA is TGTGCCAGCAGCCCATTAGGCCAGGGGGCGGCTGAAGCTTTCTTT.